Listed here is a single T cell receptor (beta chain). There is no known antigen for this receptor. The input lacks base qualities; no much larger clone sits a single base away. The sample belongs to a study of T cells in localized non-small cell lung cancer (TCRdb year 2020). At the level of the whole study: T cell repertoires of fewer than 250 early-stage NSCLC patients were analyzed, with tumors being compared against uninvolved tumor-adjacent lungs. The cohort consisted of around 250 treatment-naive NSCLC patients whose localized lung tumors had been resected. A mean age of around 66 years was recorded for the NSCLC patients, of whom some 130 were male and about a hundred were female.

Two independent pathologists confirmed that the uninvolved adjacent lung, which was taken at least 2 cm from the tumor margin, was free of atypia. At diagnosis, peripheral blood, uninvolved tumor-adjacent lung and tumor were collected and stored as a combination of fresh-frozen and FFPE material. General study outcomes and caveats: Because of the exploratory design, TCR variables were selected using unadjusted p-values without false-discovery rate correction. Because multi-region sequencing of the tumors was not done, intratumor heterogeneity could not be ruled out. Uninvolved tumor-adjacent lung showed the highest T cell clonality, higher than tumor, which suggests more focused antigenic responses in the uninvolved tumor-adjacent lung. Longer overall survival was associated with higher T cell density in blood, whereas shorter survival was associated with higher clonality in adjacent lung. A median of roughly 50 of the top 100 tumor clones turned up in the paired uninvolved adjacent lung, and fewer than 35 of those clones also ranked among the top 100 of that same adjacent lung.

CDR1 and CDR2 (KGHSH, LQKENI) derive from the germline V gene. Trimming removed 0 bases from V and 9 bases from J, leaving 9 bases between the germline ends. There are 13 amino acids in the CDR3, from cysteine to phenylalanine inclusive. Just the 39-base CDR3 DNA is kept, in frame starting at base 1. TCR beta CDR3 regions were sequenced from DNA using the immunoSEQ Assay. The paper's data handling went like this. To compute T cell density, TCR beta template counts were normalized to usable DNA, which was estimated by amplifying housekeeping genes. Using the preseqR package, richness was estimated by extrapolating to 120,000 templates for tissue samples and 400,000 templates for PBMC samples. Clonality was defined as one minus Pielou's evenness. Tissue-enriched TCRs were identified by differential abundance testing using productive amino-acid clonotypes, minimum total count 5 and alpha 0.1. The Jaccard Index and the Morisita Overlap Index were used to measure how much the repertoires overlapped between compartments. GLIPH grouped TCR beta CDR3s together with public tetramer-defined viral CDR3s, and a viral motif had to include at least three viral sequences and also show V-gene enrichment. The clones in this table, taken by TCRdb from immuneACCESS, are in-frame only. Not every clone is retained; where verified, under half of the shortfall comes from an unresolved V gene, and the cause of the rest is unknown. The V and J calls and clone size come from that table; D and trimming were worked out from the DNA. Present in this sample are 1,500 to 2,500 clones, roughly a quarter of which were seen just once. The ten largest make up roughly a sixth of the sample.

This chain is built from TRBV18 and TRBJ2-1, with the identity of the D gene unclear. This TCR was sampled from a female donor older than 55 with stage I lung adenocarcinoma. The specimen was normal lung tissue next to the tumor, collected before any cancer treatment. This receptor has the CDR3 CASSPPVALEQFF. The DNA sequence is TGTGCCAGCTCACCACCGGTGGCGCTTGAGCAGTTCTTC. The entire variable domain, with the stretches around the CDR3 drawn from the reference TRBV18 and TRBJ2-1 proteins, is NAGVMQNPRHLVRRRGQEARLRCSPMKGHSHVYWYRQLPEEGLKFMVYLQKENIIDESGMPKERFSAEFPKEGPSILRIQQVVRGDSAAYFCASSPPVALEQFFGPGTRLTVL.